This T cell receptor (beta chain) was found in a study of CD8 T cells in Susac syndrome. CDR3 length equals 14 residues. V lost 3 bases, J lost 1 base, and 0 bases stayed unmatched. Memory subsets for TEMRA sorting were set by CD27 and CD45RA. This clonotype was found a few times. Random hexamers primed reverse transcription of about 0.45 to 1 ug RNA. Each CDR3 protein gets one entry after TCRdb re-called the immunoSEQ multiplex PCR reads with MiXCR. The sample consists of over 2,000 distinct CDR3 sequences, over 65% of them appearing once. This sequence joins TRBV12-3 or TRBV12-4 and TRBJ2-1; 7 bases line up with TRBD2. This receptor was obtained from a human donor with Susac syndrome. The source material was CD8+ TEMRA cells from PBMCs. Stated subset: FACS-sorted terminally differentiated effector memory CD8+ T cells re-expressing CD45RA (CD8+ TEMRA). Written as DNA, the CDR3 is TGTGCCAGCAGTTTGGGGGGGTCCTACAATGAGCAGTTCTTC. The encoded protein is CASSLGGSYNEQFF.